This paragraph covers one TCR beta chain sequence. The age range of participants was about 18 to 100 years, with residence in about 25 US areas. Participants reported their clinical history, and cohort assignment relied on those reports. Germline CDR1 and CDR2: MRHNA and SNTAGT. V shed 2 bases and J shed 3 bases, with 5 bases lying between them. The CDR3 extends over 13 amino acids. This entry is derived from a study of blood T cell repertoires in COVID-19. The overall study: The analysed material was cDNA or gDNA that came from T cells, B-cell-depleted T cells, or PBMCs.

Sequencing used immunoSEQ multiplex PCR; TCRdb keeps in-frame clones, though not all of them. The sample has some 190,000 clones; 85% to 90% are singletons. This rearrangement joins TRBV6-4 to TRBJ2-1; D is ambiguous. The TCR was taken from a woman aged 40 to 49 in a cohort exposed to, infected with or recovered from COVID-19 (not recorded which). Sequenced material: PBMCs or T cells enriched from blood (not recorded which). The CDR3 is CASSDADYNEQFF. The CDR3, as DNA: TGTGCCAGCAGTGACGCGGACTACAATGAGCAGTTCTTC.